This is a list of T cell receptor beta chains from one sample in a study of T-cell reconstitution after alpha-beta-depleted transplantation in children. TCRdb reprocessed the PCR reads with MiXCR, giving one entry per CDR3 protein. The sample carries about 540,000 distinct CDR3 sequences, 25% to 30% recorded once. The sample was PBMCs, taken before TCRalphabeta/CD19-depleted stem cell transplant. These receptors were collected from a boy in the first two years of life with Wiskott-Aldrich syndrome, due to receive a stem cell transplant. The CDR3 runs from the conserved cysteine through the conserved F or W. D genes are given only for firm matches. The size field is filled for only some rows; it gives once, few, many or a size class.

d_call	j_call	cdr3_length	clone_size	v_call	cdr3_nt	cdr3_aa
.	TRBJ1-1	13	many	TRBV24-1	TGTGCCACCAGTGATTTCGGGGGCACTGAAGCTTTCTTT	CATSDFGGTEAFF
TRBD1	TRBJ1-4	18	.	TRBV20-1	TGCAGTGCTTCTCGGACAGGGGGCGTCCGGGCAACTAATGAAAAACTGTTTTTT	CSASRTGGVRATNEKLFF
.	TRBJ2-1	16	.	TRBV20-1	TGCAGTGCTAGAGGAATGGTGGGGACCGTCACAGGTGAGCAGTTCTTC	CSARGMVGTVTGEQFF
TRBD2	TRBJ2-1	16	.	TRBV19	TGTGCCAGTAGTATTATGCTAGCGGGACCGAGGGATGAGCAGTTCTTC	CASSIMLAGPRDEQFF
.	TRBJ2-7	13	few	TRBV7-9	TGTGCCAGCAGCTTAGCCGTAGGCTACGAGCAGTACTTC	CASSLAVGYEQYF
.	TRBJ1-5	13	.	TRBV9	TGTGCCTCCTCCATGTGGGGCAATCAGCCCCAGCATTTT	CASSMWGNQPQHF
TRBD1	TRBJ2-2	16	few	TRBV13	TGTGCCAGCAGCTTTTTGGGACAGAGGAACACCGGGGAGCTGTTTTTT	CASSFLGQRNTGELFF
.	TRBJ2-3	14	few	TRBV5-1	TGCGCCAGCAAGCGGGCTATCCCCACAGATACGCAGTATTTT	CASKRAIPTDTQYF
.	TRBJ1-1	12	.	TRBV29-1	TGCAGCGCCAAAGGGTCGGACACTGAAGCTTTCTTT	CSAKGSDTEAFF
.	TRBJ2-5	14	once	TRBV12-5	TGTGCTAGTGGTTTCTACGGGGCTCAAGAGACCCAGTACTTC	CASGFYGAQETQYF
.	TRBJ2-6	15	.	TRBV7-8	TGTGCCAGCAGCTTGACAGTGACTGGGGCCAACGTCCTGACTTTC	CASSLTVTGANVLTF
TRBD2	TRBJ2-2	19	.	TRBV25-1	TGTGCCAGCCGCTGGGGTCGGGGGGGGCCAGCGGGGAACACCGGGGAGCTGTTTTTT	CASRWGRGGPAGNTGELFF
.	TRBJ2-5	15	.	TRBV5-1	TGCGCCAGCAGCACGCTCCAGGGGATGGAAGAGACCCAGTACTTC	CASSTLQGMEETQYF
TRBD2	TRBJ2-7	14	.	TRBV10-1	TGCGCCAGCAGTGAGAGTAGTACTAGCGGCGAGCAGTACTTC	CASSESSTSGEQYF
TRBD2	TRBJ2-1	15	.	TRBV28	TGTGCCAGCAGCCCACTGCGGGAGGGCCGCAATGAGCAGTTCTTC	CASSPLREGRNEQFF
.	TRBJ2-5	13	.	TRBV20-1	TGCAGTGCTATACATCAAACGGGGGAGACCCAGTACTTC	CSAIHQTGETQYF
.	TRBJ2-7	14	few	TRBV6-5	TGTGCCAGCAGTTACTCGAATGGAGGCGTCGAGCAGTACTTC	CASSYSNGGVEQYF
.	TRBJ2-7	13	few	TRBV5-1	TGCGCCAGCAGCTTTACTCAGGGCTCCGAGCAGTACTTC	CASSFTQGSEQYF
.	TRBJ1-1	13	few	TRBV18	TGTGCCAGCTCACAACGGACAGTTCTCAGAGCTTTCTTT	CASSQRTVLRAFF
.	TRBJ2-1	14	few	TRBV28	TGTGCCAGCACCAATCGCGGGCGACACAATGAGCAGTTCTTC	CASTNRGRHNEQFF
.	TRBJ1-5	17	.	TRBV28	TGTGCCAGCAGTTTCCACTCCCTTGGGCAAAGCAATCAGCCCCAGCATTTT	CASSFHSLGQSNQPQHF
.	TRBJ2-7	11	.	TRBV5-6	TGTGCCAGCAGTTTAGGAGGGACAGAGTACTTC	CASSLGGTEYF
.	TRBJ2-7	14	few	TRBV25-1	TGTGCCAGCAGTGAATTTCTTGGGGGCTACGAGCAGTACTTC	CASSEFLGGYEQYF
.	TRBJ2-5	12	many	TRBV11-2	TGTGCCAGCAGCTTGAGGGCGGAGACCCAGTACTTC	CASSLRAETQYF
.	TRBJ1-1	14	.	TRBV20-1	TGCAGTGCTAGAGATGGGGGCCCGAACACTGAAGCTTTCTTT	CSARDGGPNTEAFF
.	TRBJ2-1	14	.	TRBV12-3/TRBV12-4	TGTGCCAGCAGTTCCCGGGACGTCTACAATGAGCAGTTCTTC	CASSSRDVYNEQFF
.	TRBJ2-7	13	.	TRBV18	TGTGCCAGCTCCCCTATGGGGGTTTACGAGCAGTACTTC	CASSPMGVYEQYF
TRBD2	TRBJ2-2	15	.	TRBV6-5	TGTGCCAGCAGCTACTGGACTAGCCCCAGCGGGGAGCTGTTTTTT	CASSYWTSPSGELFF
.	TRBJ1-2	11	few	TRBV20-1	TGCAGTGCCAACAGTATCTATGGCTACACCTTC	CSANSIYGYTF
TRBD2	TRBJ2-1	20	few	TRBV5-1	TGCGCCAGCAGCTTGGCCAGTGCTCTAGCGGGGGGAAAACCCTACAATGAGCAGTTCTTC	CASSLASALAGGKPYNEQFF
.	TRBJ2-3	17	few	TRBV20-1	TGCAGTGCTAGAGATCCCCGACTCGGGGCCAAGTCAGATACGCAGTATTTT	CSARDPRLGAKSDTQYF
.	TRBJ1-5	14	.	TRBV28	TGTGCCAGCAGTTTATATGTTTCGAATCAGCCCCAGCATTTT	CASSLYVSNQPQHF
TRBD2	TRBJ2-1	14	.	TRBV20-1	TGCAGTGCTAGAGCAAGTTTGGGGGGGAACGAGCAGTTCTTC	CSARASLGGNEQFF
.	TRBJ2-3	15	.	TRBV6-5	TGTGCCAGCAGTTACTCGTCGGGAGAGGCAGATACGCAGTATTTT	CASSYSSGEADTQYF
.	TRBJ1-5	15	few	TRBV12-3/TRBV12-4	TGTGCCAGCAGTACTTCAGGAAACCAAAATCAGCCCCAGCATTTT	CASSTSGNQNQPQHF
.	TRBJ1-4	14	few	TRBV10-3	TGTGCCATCAGTTATTCAAACAGGAATGAAAAACTGTTTTTT	CAISYSNRNEKLFF
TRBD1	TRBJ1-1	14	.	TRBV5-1	TGCGCCAGCAGCTCGACAGGGATCCACACTGAAGCTTTCTTT	CASSSTGIHTEAFF
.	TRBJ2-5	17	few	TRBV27	TGTGCCAGCAGTCCAAAAGGGGTCAAGCTCAGATTAGGGACCCAGTACTTC	CASSPKGVKLRLGTQYF
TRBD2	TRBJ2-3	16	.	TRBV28	TGTGCCAGCAGTTTATACCTAGCGGGCGGGCCTGGTACGCAGTATTTT	CASSLYLAGGPGTQYF
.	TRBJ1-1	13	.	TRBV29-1	TGCAGCGTGGTCCCGGGAGGGTCCGCGGTGACTTTCTTT	CSVVPGGSAVTFF
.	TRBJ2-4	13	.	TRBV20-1	TGCAGTGCTGGCACAGGGTACAAAAACATTCAGTACTTC	CSAGTGYKNIQYF
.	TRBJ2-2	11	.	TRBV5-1	TGCGCCAGCAGGATGGGCGGGGAGCTGTTTTTT	CASRMGGELFF
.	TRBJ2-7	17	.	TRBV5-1	TGCGCCAGCAGCTTCCGTATTCAAAGGGACACCGCATTTGAGCAGTACTTC	CASSFRIQRDTAFEQYF
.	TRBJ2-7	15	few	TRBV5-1	TGCGCCAGCAGCTTGGCGGGGGGCAATTTCTACGAGCAGTACTTC	CASSLAGGNFYEQYF
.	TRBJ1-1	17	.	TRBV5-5	TGTGCCAGCAGCTTACACCAAACCATACAGGAGAACACTGAAGCTTTCTTT	CASSLHQTIQENTEAFF
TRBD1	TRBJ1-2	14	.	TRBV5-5	TGTGCCAGCAGCTTGTCGGACAGGGACTATGGCTACACCTTC	CASSLSDRDYGYTF
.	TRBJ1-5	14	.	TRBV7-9	TGTGCCACCTCGACCGGGGGGGTCAATCAGCCCCAGCATTTT	CATSTGGVNQPQHF
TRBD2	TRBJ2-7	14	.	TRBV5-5	TGTGCCAGCAGCGGGAGTAGCGGGAGGTTTGAGCAGTACTTC	CASSGSSGRFEQYF
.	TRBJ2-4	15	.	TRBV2	TGTGCCAGCAGTGAACCGGATCTAGCCAAAAACATTCAGTACTTC	CASSEPDLAKNIQYF
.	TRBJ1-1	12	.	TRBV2	TGTGCCAGCGGCCCGCGGTACACTGAAGCTTTCTTT	CASGPRYTEAFF
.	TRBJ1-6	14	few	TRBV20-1	TGCAGTGCCAAATGGTCGGGTCCTAATTCACCCCTCCACTTT	CSAKWSGPNSPLHF
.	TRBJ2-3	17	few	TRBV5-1	TGCGCCAGCAGCTTGGCCGGTCTGATGGGGTTCACAGATACGCAGTATTTT	CASSLAGLMGFTDTQYF
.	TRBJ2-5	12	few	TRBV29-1	TGCAGCGTTGAACCATCCCAAGAGACCCAGTACTTC	CSVEPSQETQYF
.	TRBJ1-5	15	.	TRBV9	TGTGCCAGCAGCGTCGATGGGGAACCAGATCAGCCCCAGCATTTT	CASSVDGEPDQPQHF
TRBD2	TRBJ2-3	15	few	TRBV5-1	TGCGCCAGCAGCTTGGCCCTAGCGGGAACAGATACGCAGTATTTT	CASSLALAGTDTQYF